The T cell receptor (beta chain) under discussion was sequenced for a study of control samples from healthy donors and cancer patients. The assay was immunoSEQ multiplex PCR, and TCRdb's table has in-frame clones only and misses some. Among 100,000 to 150,000 clones, about nine tenths were seen once, and the ten largest hold less than 7%. The CDR3 is 16 residues long. The J segment lost 5 bases and the V segment lost 7 bases, leaving 10 bases of the junction unmatched. The germline CDR1 and CDR2 sequences are SGHTA and FQGNSA. The sample consisted of blood. This TCR derives from a man younger than 30 in good health. The rearrangement uses TRBV7-2 and TRBJ2-3; TRBD2 matches at 12 bases. This CDR3 is CASKTSGGFRGDTQYF. The CDR3 DNA is TGTGCCAGCAAGACTAGCGGGGGCTTCAGAGGAGATACGCAGTATTTT.